This TCR beta chain was sequenced for a study of CD8+ T cells in alopecia areata. Study outcomes and limitations: Researchers say the link of baseline CD8+ expansion to response remains uncertain, with one nonresponder. A large proportion of expanded lesional clones were detected persisting in scalp and blood during tofacitinib.

Investigators isolated RNA and reverse transcribed it into cDNA to act as the sequencing template. TCRdb's copy holds only in-frame clones and misses some; the assay was immunoSEQ multiplex PCR. The sample consists of a few hundred thousand clones, 60% of them appearing once. The CDR3 runs to 14 residues. The germline gives CDR1 SGHTA, CDR2 FQGNSA. V gave up 5 bases and J gave up 8 bases; unmatched junction bases: 8. In this sample, this clone turned up a few times. Its antigen is not identified. As to treatment: oral pan-JAK inhibitor, 5-10 mg twice daily. The source is a human donor with alopecia areata. The sequencing here drew on CD4+ T cells sorted from blood, taken at approximately week 52, from a patient treated with tofacitinib. The chain links TRBV7-2 to TRBJ2-4; the match to TRBD1 covers 8 bases. CDR3 in DNA: TGTGCCAGCAGCCCCTGGACAGGGCCGGACATTCAGTACTTC. It codes for CASSPWTGPDIQYF. The whole variable domain, filled in from reference TRBV7-2 and TRBJ2-4, reads GAGVSQSPSNKVTEKGKDVELRCDPISGHTALYWYRQSLGQGLEFLIYFQGNSAPDKSGLPSDRFSAERTGGSVSTLTIQRTQQEDSAVYLCASSPWTGPDIQYFGAGTRLSVL.